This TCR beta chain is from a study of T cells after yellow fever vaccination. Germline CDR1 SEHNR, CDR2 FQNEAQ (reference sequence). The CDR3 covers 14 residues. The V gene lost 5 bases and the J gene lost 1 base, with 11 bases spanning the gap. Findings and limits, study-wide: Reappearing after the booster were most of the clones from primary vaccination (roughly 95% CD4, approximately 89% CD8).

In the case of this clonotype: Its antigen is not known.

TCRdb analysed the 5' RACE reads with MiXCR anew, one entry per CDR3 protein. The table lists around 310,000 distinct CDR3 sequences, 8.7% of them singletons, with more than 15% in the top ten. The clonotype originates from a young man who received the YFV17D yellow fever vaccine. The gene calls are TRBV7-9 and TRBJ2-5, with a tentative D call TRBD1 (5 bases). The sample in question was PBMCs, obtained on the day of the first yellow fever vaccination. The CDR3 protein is CASSARQGQETQYF. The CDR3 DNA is TGTGCCAGCAGCGCCCGGCAGGGCCAAGAGACCCAGTACTTC.